A selection of T cell receptor beta chains follows, all from one sample in a study of T-cell memory formation after mild COVID-19. TCRdb redid the calling of the 5' RACE reads with MiXCR, one entry per CDR3 protein. The table includes under 200,000 distinct CDR3 sequences, roughly 31% detected once. Sample: PBMCs or a T cell subset sorted from them (not recorded which). Source of these receptors: an adult woman who had mild COVID-19 (a few samples of this study predate the infection). Cell type and time point are not known. Both conserved end residues are trimmed from each CDR3. The order of the fields is J gene, V gene, CDR3 protein.

TRBJ1-1	TRBV7-8	ASSSIKLGRMNTEAF
TRBJ2-3	TRBV6-5	ASSYSPLAGRVGDTQY
TRBJ2-5	TRBV7-9	ASSLGSGQETQY
TRBJ2-1	TRBV20-1	SAEGPGLAAWSEQF
TRBJ2-1	TRBV5-1	ASSPEGYNEQF
TRBJ1-1	TRBV7-2	ASSGGRNTEAF
TRBJ1-2	TRBV5-1	ASSEDRNYGYT
TRBJ2-1	TRBV27	ASSPRRGGEQF
TRBJ2-1	TRBV5-5	ASSLADIYNEQF
TRBJ2-3	TRBV30	AWSNGGTSTDTQY
TRBJ1-1	TRBV12-3/TRBV12-4	ASSLLAPPRAF
TRBJ1-6	TRBV6-5	ASRGSSYNSPLH
TRBJ2-1	TRBV27	ASSLSPGTGNEQF
TRBJ1-6	TRBV20-1	SARDIQEGVYSPLH
TRBJ1-3	TRBV20-1	SATDGLGNTIY
TRBJ2-1	TRBV12-3/TRBV12-4	ASSSLAGGREQF
TRBJ2-1	TRBV12-3/TRBV12-4	ASSFWTSTNEQF
TRBJ2-5	TRBV15	ATSRPRPEETQY
TRBJ1-2	TRBV6-5	ASTRTGTFNYGYT
TRBJ2-5	TRBV12-3/TRBV12-4	ASSPRGSGEETQY
TRBJ2-7	TRBV4-1	ASSQVLVAGEQY
TRBJ2-5	TRBV5-1	ASSFGAGLETQY